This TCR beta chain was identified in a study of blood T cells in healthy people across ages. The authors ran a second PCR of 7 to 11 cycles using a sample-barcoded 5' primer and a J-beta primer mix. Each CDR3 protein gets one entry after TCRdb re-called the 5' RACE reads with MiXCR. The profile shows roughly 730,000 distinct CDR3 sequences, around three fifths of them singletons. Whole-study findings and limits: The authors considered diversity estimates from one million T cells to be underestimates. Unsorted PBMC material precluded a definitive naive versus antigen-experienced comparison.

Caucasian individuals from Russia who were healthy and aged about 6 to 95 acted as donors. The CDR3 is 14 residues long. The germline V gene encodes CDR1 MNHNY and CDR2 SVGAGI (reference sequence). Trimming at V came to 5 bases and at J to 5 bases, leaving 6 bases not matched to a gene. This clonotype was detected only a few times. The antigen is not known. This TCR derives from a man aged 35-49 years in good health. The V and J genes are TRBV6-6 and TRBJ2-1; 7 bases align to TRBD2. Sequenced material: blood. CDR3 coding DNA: TGTGCCAGCAGTCTGTCGACTAGCAACAATGAGCAGTTCTTC. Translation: CASSLSTSNNEQFF.